This TCR beta chain was sequenced for a study of T cell responses to AZD1222 COVID-19 vaccine. The CDR3 length is 13 residues. V lost 6 bases and J 5 bases, leaving 13 bases between the germline ends. CDR1 and CDR2 (germline): LGHDT, YNNKEL (reference sequence). Some clones are missing from TCRdb's copy, which holds only in-frame ones; the method was immunoSEQ multiplex PCR. The sample includes 75,000 to 90,000 clones, approximately 82% of them seen just once. Sample: peripheral blood, taken on day 0 of AZD1222 vaccination. This sequence was found in an adult in good health. The gene calls are TRBV3-1 (or the pseudogene TRBV3-2) and TRBJ1-2; D unresolved. The CDR3 region is CASRFSTGYGYTF. Here the CDR3 DNA reads TGTGCCAGCAGGTTTTCGACTGGATATGGCTACACCTTC.